Each of the 14 T cell receptor beta chains below was sequenced from the same sample in a study of cytomegalovirus exposure and HLA in healthy donors. Vbeta (60) and Jbeta (13) primers were used in the PCR. Using immunoSEQ multiplex PCR, the repertoire was profiled, and TCRdb retains in-frame clones only, with some absent. The sample lists tens of thousands of clones, 65% to 70% occurring once. The sequenced sample consisted of PBMCs. The receptors were gathered from a woman aged 25 to 39 in good health and CMV-seronegative.

The chain employs TRBV7-9 and TRBJ1-3; unclear D gene. This CDR3 is 12 amino acids long. Germline CDR1 and CDR2: SEHNR and FQNEAQ (reference sequence). V was trimmed by 5 bases and J by 2 bases, leaving 4 bases between them. The CDR3 loop is CASSLTGNTIYF. The CDR3 DNA sequence: TGTGCCAGCAGCCTTACTGGAAACACCATATATTTT.

V gene TRBV2 combines with J gene TRBJ1-2, with 8 bases identical to TRBD1. This CDR3 comprises 14 residues. J gave up 1 base and V 6 bases, and 4 bases lay outside the gene matches. Per the germline V gene, CDR1 is SNHLY and CDR2 is FYNNEI. This CDR3 reads CASRGDRNNYGYTF. As DNA, the CDR3 is TGTGCCAGCAGGGGGGACAGGAATAACTATGGCTACACCTTC.

The chain combines TRBV15 with TRBJ1-4; a possible D gene is TRBD1 (6 bases). Germline CDR1 and CDR2: LNHNV and YYDKDF (reference sequence). Trimming left V 1 base short and J 6 bases short, with 12 bases between. The CDR3 is made up of 15 amino acids. CDR3 in amino acids: CATSRAGQSHEKLFF. For the CDR3, the DNA is TGTGCCACCAGCAGAGCGGGACAAAGCCATGAAAAACTGTTTTTT.

This chain links TRBV9 with TRBJ2-1; 11 positions match TRBD2. After removal of 5 bases from V and 9 bases from J, the junction contained 7 bases not matched to a gene. Germline-derived CDR1 and CDR2 are SGDLS and YYNGEE. This CDR3 contains 14 residues. The CDR3 protein is CASSRLAGGTEQFF. The CDR3 bases are TGTGCCAGCAGTCGCCTAGCGGGGGGAACTGAGCAGTTCTTC.

CDR3 coding DNA: TGTGCCAGCAGTTACCACCAGGCCAACTATGGCTACACCTTC. The encoded protein is CASSYHQANYGYTF. V usage is TRBV6-6 and J usage is TRBJ1-2; D gene uncertain. Germline V gives CDR1 MNHNY, CDR2 SVGAGI (reference sequence). There are 14 residues in the CDR3. V gave up 2 bases and J gave up 2 bases, with 9 bases separating them.

V and J are TRBV11-2 and TRBJ2-2; D unresolved. Per germline, CDR1 SGHAT and CDR2 FQNNGV. The CDR3 extends over 14 amino acids. V dropped 2 bases and J dropped 3 bases, with 7 bases sitting between them. The CDR3 bases are TGTGCCAGCAGCTTAAGACGGGACACCGGGGAGCTGTTTTTT. This translates into CASSLRRDTGELFF.

The chain recombines TRBV7-3 with TRBJ1-5; 8 bases match TRBD1. The CDR3 is made up of 13 amino acids. Germline CDR1 SGHTA, CDR2 FQGTGA. J lost 7 bases, V lost 5 bases, and 4 bases had no gene match. The CDR3 loop reads CASSPNRGQPQHF. DNA of the CDR3: TGTGCCAGCAGCCCGAACAGGGGGCAGCCCCAGCATTTT.

This clone occurred once. The genes are TRBV7-9 and TRBJ1-5, with TRBD1 matching over 7 bases. Germline CDR1 reads SEHNR; CDR2 reads FQNEAQ (reference sequence). V shed 5 bases, J shed 1 base, and the junction held 11 bases outside the gene matches. There are 17 residues in the CDR3. The CDR3 reads CASSTFSGGKSNQPQHF. CDR3 nucleotide sequence: TGTGCCAGCAGCACGTTCTCAGGGGGAAAAAGCAATCAGCCCCAGCATTTT.

The chain links TRBV6-1 to TRBJ1-5; tentative D call: TRBD1 (5 bases). The CDR3 has 16 residues. The V end lost 2 bases, the J end lost 3 bases, and 14 bases lay between the germline ends. Germline CDR1 reads MNHNS; CDR2 reads SASEGT. CDR3 protein: CASSEFRVKPNQPQHF. The CDR3 DNA reads as TGTGCCAGCAGTGAATTCAGGGTGAAGCCCAATCAGCCCCAGCATTTT.

The gene calls are TRBV6-5 and TRBJ1-2; D may be TRBD1 (6 bases). The germline gives CDR1 MNHEY, CDR2 SVGAGI. V was clipped by 7 bases and J by 6 bases, with 21 bases between them. CDR3 length: 15 amino acids. In DNA form, the CDR3 reads TGTGCCAGCAACCGTGGGGGACACCCTACGGATGGCTACACCTTC. Amino acids: CASNRGGHPTDGYTF.

The chain recombines TRBV4-2 with TRBJ1-6; D possibly corresponds to TRBD1 (5 bases). The CDR3 is 14 amino acids. The germline gives CDR1 LGHNA, CDR2 YNFKEQ. V was shortened by 1 base and J by 6 bases, with 7 bases between the two germline ends. The CDR3 DNA sequence: TGTGCCAGCAGCCAAGTGGGGGGTAATTCACCCCTCCACTTT. Protein sequence: CASSQVGGNSPLHF.

The chain has TRBV27 and TRBJ1-5, with 10 nucleotides matching TRBD1. From germline, CDR1 is MNHEY and CDR2 SMNVEV (reference sequence). The CDR3 sequence is 15 residues long. Trimming at V came to 8 bases and at J to 7 bases, leaving 11 bases not matched to a gene. CDR3 nucleotide sequence: TGTGCCAGCTCCTGGGACAGGGGTTGGAAACAGCCCCAGCATTTT. Its protein is CASSWDRGWKQPQHF.

V is TRBV18 and J is TRBJ1-4, with D possibly matching TRBD1 (5 bases). This CDR3 has 13 residues. Trimming pared 3 bases from V and 8 bases from J, leaving 10 bases between. Germline V CDR1 and CDR2: KGHSH, LQKENI. CDR3 bases: TGTGCCAGCTCACCCAGGGTGGAGGAAAAACTGTTTTTT. Its translation: CASSPRVEEKLFF. Complete variable domain (other parts from reference TRBV18 and TRBJ1-4): NAGVMQNPRHLVRRRGQEARLRCSPMKGHSHVYWYRQLPEEGLKFMVYLQKENIIDESGMPKERFSAEFPKEGPSILRIQQVVRGDSAAYFCASSPRVEEKLFFGSGTQLSVL.

The V gene is TRBV28, the J gene TRBJ2-7; 9 bases line up with TRBD2. The V gene's germline CDR1 is MDHEN and CDR2 SYDVKM. The CDR3 contains 14 residues. Trimming took 6 bases from V and 3 from J; bases not matched to a gene: 6. The CDR3 is CASRGSGGNYEQYF. CDR3 nucleotides: TGTGCCAGCAGGGGTAGCGGGGGAAACTACGAGCAGTACTTC.